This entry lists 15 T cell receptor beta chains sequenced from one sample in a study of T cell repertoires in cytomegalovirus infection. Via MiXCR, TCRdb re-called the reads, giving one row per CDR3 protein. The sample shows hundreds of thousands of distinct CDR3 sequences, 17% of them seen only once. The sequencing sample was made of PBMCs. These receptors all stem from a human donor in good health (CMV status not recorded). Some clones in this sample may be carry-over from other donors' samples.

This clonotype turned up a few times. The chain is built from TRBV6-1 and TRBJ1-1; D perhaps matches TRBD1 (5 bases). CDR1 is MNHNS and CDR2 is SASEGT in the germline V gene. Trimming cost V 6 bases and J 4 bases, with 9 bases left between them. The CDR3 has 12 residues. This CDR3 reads CASRPTATEAFF. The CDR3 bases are TGTGCCAGCAGACCGACAGCCACTGAAGCTTTCTTT.

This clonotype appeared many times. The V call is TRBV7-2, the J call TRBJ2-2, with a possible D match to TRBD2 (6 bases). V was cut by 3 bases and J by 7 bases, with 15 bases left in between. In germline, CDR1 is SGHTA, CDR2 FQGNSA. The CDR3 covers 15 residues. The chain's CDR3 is CASSLWSGRSGELFF. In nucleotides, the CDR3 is TGTGCCAGCAGCTTGTGGTCAGGGAGGAGCGGGGAGCTGTTTTTT.

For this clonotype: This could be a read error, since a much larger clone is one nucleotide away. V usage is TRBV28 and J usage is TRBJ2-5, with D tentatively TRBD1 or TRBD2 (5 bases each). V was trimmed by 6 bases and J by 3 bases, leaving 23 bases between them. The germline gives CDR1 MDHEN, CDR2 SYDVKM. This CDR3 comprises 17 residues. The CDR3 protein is CASSAPPGVGAEETQYF. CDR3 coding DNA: TGTGCCAGCAGCGCACCCCCCGGGGTCGGGGCGGAAGAGACCCAGTACTTC.

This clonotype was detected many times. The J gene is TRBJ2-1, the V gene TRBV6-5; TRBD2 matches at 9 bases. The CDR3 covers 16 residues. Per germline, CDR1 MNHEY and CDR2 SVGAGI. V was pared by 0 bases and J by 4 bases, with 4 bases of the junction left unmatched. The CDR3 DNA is TGTGCCAGCAGTTACTCGCGGGGGGGCAAGTACAATGAGCAGTTCTTC. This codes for CASSYSRGGKYNEQFF.

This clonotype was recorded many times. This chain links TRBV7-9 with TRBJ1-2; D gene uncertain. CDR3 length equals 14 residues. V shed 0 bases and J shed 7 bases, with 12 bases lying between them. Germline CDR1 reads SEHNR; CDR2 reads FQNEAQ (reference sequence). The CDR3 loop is CASSLARGPVGYTF. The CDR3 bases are TGTGCCAGCAGCTTAGCGCGTGGGCCGGTTGGCTACACCTTC.

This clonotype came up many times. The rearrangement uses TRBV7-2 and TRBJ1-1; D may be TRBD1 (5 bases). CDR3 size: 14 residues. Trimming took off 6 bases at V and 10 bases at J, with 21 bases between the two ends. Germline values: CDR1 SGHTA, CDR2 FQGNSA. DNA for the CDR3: TGTGCCAGCAGTCAATTCCAGGGAAATCGGAGAGCTTTCTTT. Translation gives CASSQFQGNRRAFF.

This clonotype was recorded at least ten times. The CDR3 spells CASSLFTSGGIKNIQYF. DNA of the CDR3: TGTGCCAGCAGCTTATTCACTAGCGGGGGGATCAAAAACATTCAGTACTTC. V gene TRBV7-2 combines with J gene TRBJ2-4; 12 bases are shared with TRBD2. Trimming cost V 2 bases and J 3 bases; bases outside gene matches: 5. Germline V lookup: CDR1 SGHTA, CDR2 FQGNSA. There are 17 residues in the CDR3.

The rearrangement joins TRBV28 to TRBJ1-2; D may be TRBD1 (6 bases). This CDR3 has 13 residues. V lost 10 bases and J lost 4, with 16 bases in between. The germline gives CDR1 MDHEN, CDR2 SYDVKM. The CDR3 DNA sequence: TGTGCCACAATCACAGGGTCGGGCTATGGCTACACCTTC. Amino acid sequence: CATITGSGYGYTF.

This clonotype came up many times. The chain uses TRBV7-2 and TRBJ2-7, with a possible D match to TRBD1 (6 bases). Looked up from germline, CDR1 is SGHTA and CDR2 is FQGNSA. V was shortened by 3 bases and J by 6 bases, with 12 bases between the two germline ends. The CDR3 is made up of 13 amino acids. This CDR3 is CASSFLQGGEQYF. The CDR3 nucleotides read TGTGCCAGCAGCTTTTTACAGGGTGGCGAGCAGTACTTC.

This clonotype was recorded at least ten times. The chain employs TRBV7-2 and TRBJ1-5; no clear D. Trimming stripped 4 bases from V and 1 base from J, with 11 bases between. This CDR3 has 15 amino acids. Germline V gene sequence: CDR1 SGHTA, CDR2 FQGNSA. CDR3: CASSSHMGSNQPQHF. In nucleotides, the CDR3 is TGTGCCAGCAGCTCTCATATGGGGAGCAATCAGCCCCAGCATTTT. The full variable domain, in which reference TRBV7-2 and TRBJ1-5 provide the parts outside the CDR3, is GAGVSQSPSNKVTEKGKDVELRCDPISGHTALYWYRQSLGQGLEFLIYFQGNSAPDKSGLPSDRFSAERTGGSVSTLTIQRTQQEDSAVYLCASSSHMGSNQPQHFGDGTRLSIL.

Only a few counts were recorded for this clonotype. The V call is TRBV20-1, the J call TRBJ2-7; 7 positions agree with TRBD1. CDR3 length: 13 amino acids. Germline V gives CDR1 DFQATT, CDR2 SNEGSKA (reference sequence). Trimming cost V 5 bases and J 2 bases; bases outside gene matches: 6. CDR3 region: CSAQNRGTYEQYF. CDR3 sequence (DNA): TGCAGTGCTCAAAACAGGGGCACCTACGAGCAGTACTTC.

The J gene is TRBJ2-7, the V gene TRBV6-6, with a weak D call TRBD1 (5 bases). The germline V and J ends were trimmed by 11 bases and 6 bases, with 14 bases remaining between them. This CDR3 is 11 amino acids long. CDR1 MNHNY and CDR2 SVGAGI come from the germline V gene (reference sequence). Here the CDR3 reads CARTQGSEQYF. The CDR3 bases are TGTGCCCGCACCCAGGGCTCCGAGCAGTACTTC.

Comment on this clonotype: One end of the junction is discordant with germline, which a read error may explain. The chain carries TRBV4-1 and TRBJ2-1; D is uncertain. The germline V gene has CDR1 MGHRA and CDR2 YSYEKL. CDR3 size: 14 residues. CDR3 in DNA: TGTGCCAGCAGCCAAGAAACCAGCTCGAATGAGCAGTTCTTC. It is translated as CASSQETSSNEQFF.

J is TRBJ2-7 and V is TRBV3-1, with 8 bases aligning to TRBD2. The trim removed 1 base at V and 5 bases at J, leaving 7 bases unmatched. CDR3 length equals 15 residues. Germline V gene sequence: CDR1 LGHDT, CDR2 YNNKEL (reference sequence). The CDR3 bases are TGTGCCAGCAGCCAAGGGGGACTAGGGTCGAACGAGCAGTACTTC. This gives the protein CASSQGGLGSNEQYF.

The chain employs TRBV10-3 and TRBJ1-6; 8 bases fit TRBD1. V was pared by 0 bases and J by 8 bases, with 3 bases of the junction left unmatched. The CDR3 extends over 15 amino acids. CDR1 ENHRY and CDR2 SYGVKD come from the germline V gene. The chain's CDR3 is CAISESTGADSPLHF. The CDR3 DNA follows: TGTGCCATCAGTGAGTCGACAGGGGCTGATTCACCCCTCCACTTT.